The 11 T cell receptor beta chains below were found in one sample sequenced in a study of T cell changes during pregnancy in multiple sclerosis. Sequenced by immunoSEQ multiplex PCR; TCRdb stores in-frame clones only, minus some. The sample has 50,000 or so clones, approximately 95% seen once. Sequencing was performed on CD8+ T cells from peripheral blood mononuclear cells, taken in the first trimester of pregnancy. All receptors derive from a female donor with multiple sclerosis, enrolled in a pregnancy study.

The V call is TRBV5-4, the J call TRBJ2-4; maybe TRBD2 (5 bases). This CDR3 spans 15 amino acids. Trimming shortened V by 5 bases and J by 1 base, and 13 bases separated the two germline ends. Germline loops: CDR1 SGHNT, CDR2 YYREEE (reference sequence). The CDR3 spells CASREGDIAKNIQYF. The CDR3 DNA reads TGTGCCAGCAGAGAGGGAGATATCGCCAAAAACATTCAGTACTTC.

This chain connects TRBV28 to TRBJ1-5; no firm D call. Germline V gives CDR1 MDHEN, CDR2 SYDVKM. Deletions cut 2 bases from V and 4 bases from J, with 9 bases between. The CDR3 is made up of 14 amino acids. This CDR3 reads CASSLGRENQPQHF. The CDR3 coding sequence is TGTGCCAGCAGTTTAGGTAGGGAGAATCAGCCCCAGCATTTT.

The rearrangement joins TRBV6-1 to TRBJ2-2; TRBD1 agrees at 8 bases. CDR3 length: 17 amino acids. Germline V gene lookup returns CDR1 MNHNS and CDR2 SASEGT. The ends lost 2 bases at V and 3 bases at J; junction bases unmatched: 8. The CDR3 DNA sequence: TGTGCCAGCAGTGAATCGGGCACAGGGGGATACACCGGGGAGCTGTTTTTT. Its protein is CASSESGTGGYTGELFF.

The V call is TRBV19, the J call TRBJ1-3; TRBD1 aligns across 7 bases. The CDR3 length is 18 residues. The trim removed 5 bases at V and 0 bases at J, leaving 13 bases unmatched. Germline V CDR1 and CDR2: LNHDA, SQIVND (reference sequence). CDR3 in amino acids: CASSLLLGQPPSGNTIYF. CDR3 sequence (DNA): TGTGCCAGTAGTCTCCTCCTGGGACAGCCGCCCTCTGGAAACACCATATATTTT.

V usage is TRBV30 and J usage is TRBJ1-2; a possible D gene is TRBD1 (5 bases). Germline lookup yields CDR1 GTSNPN and CDR2 SVGIG (reference sequence). V lost 7 bases, J lost 6 bases, and 18 bases lay in between. The CDR3 covers 13 residues. The CDR3 region is CASIAGPTDGYTF. The DNA for the CDR3 is TGTGCCTCTATAGCGGGGCCGACCGATGGCTACACCTTC.

This chain links TRBV9 with TRBJ1-6; 9 bases fit TRBD1. J gave up 6 bases and V 2 bases, and 0 bases lay outside the gene matches. The V gene's germline CDR1 is SGDLS and CDR2 YYNGEE. This CDR3 contains 14 residues. DNA of the CDR3: TGTGCCAGCAGCGTGGACAGGGGTAATTCACCCCTCCACTTT. It specifies CASSVDRGNSPLHF.

This chain links TRBV29-1 with TRBJ2-7; 8 bases fit TRBD1. Per germline, CDR1 SQVTM and CDR2 ANQGSEA. The CDR3 has 13 residues. The V segment lost 7 bases and the J segment 0 bases; nucleotides outside the gene matches: 5. CDR3 bases: TGCAGCGCCAGGACAGGGAGCTCCTACGAGCAGTACTTC. It specifies CSARTGSSYEQYF.

The V call is TRBV5-1, the J call TRBJ2-7, with D possibly matching TRBD1 (5 bases). Trimming took 4 bases from V and 3 from J, leaving 20 bases between them. This CDR3 has 16 amino acids. Germline assignment: CDR1 SGHRS and CDR2 YFSETQ. CDR3 nucleotide sequence: TGCGCCAGCAGCCCCCACGGATTTGGGGCTAACTACGAGCAGTACTTC. Translating it yields CASSPHGFGANYEQYF.

The chain has TRBV7-6 and TRBJ2-7, with D perhaps matching TRBD2 (5 bases). The ends were cut back, 4 bases at V and 1 base at J, with 14 bases in the middle. CDR3 size: 15 residues. Germline V gene lookup returns CDR1 SGHVS and CDR2 FNYEAQ. Written as DNA, the CDR3 is TGTGCCAGCAGCTCCTTAACCGGGGTATCCTACGAGCAGTACTTC. Amino acids: CASSSLTGVSYEQYF.

The gene calls are TRBV4-1 and TRBJ2-2; 8 nucleotides match TRBD1. In germline, CDR1 is MGHRA, CDR2 YSYEKL. This CDR3 has 15 residues. Trimming took 2 bases from V and 6 from J; bases not matched to a gene: 5. CDR3 DNA sequence: TGCGCCAGCAGCCAATCAACACAGGGGGCCGGGGAGCTGTTTTTT. Its protein product is CASSQSTQGAGELFF.

The chain employs TRBV23-1 and TRBJ2-2; D perhaps matches TRBD2 (6 bases). TRBV23-1 is labeled an ORF, and its function is uncertain. The CDR3 totals 19 residues. V lost 4 bases, J lost 4 bases, and 25 bases lay in between. The CDR3 here is CASSPLWEVRITGTGELFF. CDR3 coding DNA: TGCGCCAGCAGTCCCCTTTGGGAGGTGCGAATCACGGGCACCGGGGAGCTGTTTTTT.